This paragraph covers one T cell receptor beta chain sequence. The sample comes from a study of shared clonotypes between healthy human individuals. Donation came from healthy HIV-negative adults that had no recent acute infections or vaccinations. Replicate sorted-subset PCRs were loaded with 150 to 250 ng DNA, 30,000 or so T cell genomes. Clones were sequenced by immunoSEQ multiplex PCR, and TCRdb holds only the in-frame ones, with some missing. Among some 2.1 million clones listed, roughly 95% were seen once. V was clipped by 8 bases and J by 4 bases; unmatched bases: 7. The CDR3 totals 15 residues. Germline V gene sequence: CDR1 LGHNA, CDR2 YSLEER.

Source material: naive CD4+ T cells sorted from blood. The sample's subset: CD45RA+ positively selected. The clonotype originates from a man in his late teens or twenties in good health. This chain joins TRBV4-3 and TRBJ2-3, with 12 bases fitting TRBD2. This chain's CDR3 is CASGRLAGEADTQYF. The CDR3 DNA is TGCGCCAGCGGCCGACTAGCGGGAGAAGCAGATACGCAGTATTTT.